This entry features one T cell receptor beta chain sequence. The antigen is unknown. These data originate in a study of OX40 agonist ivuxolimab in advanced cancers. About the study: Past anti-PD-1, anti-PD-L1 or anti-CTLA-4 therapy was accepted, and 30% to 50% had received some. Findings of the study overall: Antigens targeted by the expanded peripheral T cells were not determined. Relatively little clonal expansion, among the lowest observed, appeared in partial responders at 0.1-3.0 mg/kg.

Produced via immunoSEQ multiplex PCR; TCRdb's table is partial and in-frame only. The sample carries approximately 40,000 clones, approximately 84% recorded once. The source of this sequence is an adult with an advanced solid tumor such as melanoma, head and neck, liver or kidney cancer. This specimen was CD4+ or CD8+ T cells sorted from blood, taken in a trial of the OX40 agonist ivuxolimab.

The CDR3 reads CAISEPGKGYTF. CDR3 sequence (DNA): TGTGCCATCAGTGAGCCGGGGAAAGGCTACACCTTC. The rearrangement uses TRBV10-3 and TRBJ1-2; D not resolved. CDR1 and CDR2 from the germline V gene are ENHRY and SYGVKD. Trimming removed 2 bases from V and 8 bases from J, with 9 bases in between. CDR3 length equals 12 residues.